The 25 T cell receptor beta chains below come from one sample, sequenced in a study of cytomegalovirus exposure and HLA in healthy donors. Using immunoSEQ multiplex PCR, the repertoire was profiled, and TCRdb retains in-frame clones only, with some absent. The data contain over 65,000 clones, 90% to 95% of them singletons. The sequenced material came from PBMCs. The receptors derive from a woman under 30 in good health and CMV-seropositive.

Written as DNA, the CDR3 is TGCGCCAGCAGGGGACAGGCACTATACAATGAGCAGTTCTTC. Amino acids: CASRGQALYNEQFF. The chain uses TRBV5-1 and TRBJ2-1; 8 bases are shared with TRBD1. The CDR3 is 14 residues long. Per germline, CDR1 SGHRS and CDR2 YFSETQ. V lost 5 bases and J lost 4; bases outside the gene matches: 5.

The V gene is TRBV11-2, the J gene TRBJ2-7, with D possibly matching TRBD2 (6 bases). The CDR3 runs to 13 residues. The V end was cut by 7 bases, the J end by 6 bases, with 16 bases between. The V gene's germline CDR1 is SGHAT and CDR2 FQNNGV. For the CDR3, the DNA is TGTGCCAGCATACCGGGAGCTACGGGCGAGCAGTACTTC. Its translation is CASIPGATGEQYF. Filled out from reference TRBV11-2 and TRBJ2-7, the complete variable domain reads EAGVAQSPRYKIIEKRQSVAFWCNPISGHATLYWYQQILGQGPKLLIQFQNNGVVDDSQLPKDRFSAERLKGVDSTLKIQPAKLEDSAVYLCASIPGATGEQYFGPGTRLTVT.

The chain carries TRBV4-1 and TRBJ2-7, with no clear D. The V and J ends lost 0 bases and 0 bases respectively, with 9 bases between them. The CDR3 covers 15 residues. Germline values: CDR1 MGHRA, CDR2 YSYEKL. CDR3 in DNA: TGCGCCAGCAGCCAAGAGTCCTCCAGCTCCTACGAGCAGTACTTC. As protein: CASSQESSSSYEQYF.

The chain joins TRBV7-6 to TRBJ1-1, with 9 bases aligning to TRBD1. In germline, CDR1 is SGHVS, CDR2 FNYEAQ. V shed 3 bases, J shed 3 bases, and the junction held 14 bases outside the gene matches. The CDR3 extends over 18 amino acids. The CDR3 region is CASSFTGTGLSVDTEAFF. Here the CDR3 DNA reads TGTGCCAGCAGCTTCACCGGGACAGGGTTATCGGTTGACACTGAAGCTTTCTTT.

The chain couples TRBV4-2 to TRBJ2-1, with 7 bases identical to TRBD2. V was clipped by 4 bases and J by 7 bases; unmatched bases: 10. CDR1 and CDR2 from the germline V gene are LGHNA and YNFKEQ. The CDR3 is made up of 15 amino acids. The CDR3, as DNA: TGTGCCAGCAGCCCGGGGGGAGGAGGGGCTAATGAGCAGTTCTTC. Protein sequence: CASSPGGGGANEQFF.

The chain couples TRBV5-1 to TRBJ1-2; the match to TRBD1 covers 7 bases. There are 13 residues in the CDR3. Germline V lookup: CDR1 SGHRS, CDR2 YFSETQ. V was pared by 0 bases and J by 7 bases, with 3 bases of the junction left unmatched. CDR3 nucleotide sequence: TGCGCCAGCAGCTTGGGACAGGGAAGTGGCTACACCTTC. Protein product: CASSLGQGSGYTF.

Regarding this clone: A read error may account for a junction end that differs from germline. CDR3 sequence reads: CSVEGGNTQYF. The CDR3 DNA follows: TGCAGCGTTGAGGGGGGGAACACTCAGTACTTC. V is TRBV29-1 and J is TRBJ2-4, with TRBD2 identical over 7 bases. The germline V gene encodes CDR1 SQVTM and CDR2 ANQGSEA. This CDR3 region has 11 residues.

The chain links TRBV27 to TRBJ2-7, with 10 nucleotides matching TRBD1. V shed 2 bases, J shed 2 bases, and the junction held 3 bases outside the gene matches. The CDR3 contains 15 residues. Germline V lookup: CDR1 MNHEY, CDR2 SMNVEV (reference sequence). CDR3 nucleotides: TGTGCCAGCAGTTTAGGACAGGGGGAACCCTACGAGCAGTACTTC. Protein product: CASSLGQGEPYEQYF.

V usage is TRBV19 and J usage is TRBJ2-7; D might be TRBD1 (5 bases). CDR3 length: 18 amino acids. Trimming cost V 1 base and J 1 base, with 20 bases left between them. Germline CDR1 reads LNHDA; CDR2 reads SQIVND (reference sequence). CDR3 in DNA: TGTGCCAGTAGTATAGCTCTACTTCAGGGCTCGGGTTCCTACGAGCAGTACTTC. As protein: CASSIALLQGSGSYEQYF.

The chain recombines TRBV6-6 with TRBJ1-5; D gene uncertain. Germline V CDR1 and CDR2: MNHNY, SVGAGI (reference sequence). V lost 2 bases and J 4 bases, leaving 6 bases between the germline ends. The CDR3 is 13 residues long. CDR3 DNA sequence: TGTGCCAGCAGTTACGGAGCTAATCAGCCCCAGCATTTT. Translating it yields CASSYGANQPQHF.

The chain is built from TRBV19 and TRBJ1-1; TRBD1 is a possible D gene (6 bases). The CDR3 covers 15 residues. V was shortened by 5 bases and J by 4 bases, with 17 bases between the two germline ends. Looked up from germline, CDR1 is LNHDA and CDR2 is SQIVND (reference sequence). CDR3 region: CASSPNREGGTEAFF. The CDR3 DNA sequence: TGTGCCAGTAGTCCGAACAGGGAAGGGGGCACTGAAGCTTTCTTT.

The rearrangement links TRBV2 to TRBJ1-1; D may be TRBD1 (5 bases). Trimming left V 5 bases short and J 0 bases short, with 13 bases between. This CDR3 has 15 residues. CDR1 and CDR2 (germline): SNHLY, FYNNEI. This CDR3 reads CASSLRQFMNTEAFF. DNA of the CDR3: TGTGCCAGCAGTCTGCGACAGTTCATGAACACTGAAGCTTTCTTT.

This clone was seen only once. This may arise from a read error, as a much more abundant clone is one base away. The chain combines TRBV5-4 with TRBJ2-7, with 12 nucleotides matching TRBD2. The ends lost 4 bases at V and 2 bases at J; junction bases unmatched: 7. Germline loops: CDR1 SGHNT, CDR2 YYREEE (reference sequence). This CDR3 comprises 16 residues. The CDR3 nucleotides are TGTGCCAGCAGCCAAGTGACTAGCGGGGGACCCTACGAGCAGTACTTC. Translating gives CASSQVTSGGPYEQYF.

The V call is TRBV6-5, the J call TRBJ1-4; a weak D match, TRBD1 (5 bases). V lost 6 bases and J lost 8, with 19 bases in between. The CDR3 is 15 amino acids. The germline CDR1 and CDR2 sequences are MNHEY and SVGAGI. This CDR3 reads CASRFLTARSEKLFF. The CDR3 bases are TGTGCCAGCAGGTTCCTGACAGCTCGTTCAGAAAAACTGTTTTTT.

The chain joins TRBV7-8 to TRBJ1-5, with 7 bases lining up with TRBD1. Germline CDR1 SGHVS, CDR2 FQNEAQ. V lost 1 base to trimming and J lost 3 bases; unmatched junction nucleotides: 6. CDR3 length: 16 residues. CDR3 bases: TGTGCCAGCAGCTTAGGTCGGAGGGGGCCCAATCAGCCCCAGCATTTT. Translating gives CASSLGRRGPNQPQHF.

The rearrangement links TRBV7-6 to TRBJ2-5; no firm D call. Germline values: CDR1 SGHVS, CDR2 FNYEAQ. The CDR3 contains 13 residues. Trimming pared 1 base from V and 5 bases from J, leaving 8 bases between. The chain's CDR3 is CASSLEMRETQYF. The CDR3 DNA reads TGTGCCAGCAGCTTAGAGATGCGGGAGACCCAGTACTTC.

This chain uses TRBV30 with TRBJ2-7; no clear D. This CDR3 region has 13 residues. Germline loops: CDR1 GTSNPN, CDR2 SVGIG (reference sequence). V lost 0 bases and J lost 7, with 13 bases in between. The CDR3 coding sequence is TGTGCCTGGAGTGTATACGTTATCGGTGAGCAGTACTTC. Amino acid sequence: CAWSVYVIGEQYF.

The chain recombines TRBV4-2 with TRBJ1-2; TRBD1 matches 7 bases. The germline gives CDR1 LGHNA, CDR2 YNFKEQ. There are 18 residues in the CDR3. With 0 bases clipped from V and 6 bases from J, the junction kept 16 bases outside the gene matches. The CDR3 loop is CASSQDPDREKGFDGYTF. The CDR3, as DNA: TGTGCCAGCAGCCAAGACCCAGACAGGGAGAAGGGGTTTGATGGCTACACCTTC.

The CDR3 loop is CASSEEVPRTTPLDTQYF. The CDR3 bases are TGTGCCAGCAGTGAAGAGGTACCGAGGACTACCCCTCTAGATACGCAGTATTTT. The chain employs TRBV25-1 and TRBJ2-3; a possible D gene is TRBD2 (6 bases). CDR3 length: 18 amino acids. CDR1 MGHDK and CDR2 SYGVNS come from the germline V gene. V was trimmed by 2 bases and J by 5 bases, leaving 23 bases between them.

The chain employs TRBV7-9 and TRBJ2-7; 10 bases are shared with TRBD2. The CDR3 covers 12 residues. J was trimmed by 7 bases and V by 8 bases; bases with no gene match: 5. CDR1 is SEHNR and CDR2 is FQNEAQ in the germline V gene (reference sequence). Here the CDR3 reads CASQRGGGEQYF. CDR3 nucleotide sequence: TGTGCCAGCCAGCGGGGGGGTGGGGAGCAGTACTTC. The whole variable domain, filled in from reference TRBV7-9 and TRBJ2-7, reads DTGVSQNPRHKITKRGQNVTFRCDPISEHNRLYWYRQTLGQGPEFLTYFQNEAQLEKSRLLSDRFSAERPKGSFSTLEIQRTEQGDSAMYLCASQRGGGEQYFGPGTRLTVT.

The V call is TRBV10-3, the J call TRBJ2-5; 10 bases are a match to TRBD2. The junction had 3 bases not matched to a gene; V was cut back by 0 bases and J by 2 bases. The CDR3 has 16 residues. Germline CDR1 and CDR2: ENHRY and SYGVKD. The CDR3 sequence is CAISESASGSQETQYF. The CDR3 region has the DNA TGTGCCATCAGTGAGTCGGCTAGCGGGAGTCAAGAGACCCAGTACTTC.

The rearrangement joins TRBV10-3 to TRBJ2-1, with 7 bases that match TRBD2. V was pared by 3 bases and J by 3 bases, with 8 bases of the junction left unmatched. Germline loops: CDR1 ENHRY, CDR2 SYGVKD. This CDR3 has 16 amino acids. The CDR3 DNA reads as TGTGCCATCAGTGATAAGCGGGGAGGCGTCTACAATGAGCAGTTCTTC. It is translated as CAISDKRGGVYNEQFF.

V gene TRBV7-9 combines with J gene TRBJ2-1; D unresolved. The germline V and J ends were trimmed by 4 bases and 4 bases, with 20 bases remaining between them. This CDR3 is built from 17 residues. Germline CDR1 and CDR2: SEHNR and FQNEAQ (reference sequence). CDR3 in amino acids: CASSSLAPEFSYNEQFF. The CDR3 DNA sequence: TGTGCCAGCAGCTCCTTAGCACCTGAGTTCTCGTACAATGAGCAGTTCTTC.

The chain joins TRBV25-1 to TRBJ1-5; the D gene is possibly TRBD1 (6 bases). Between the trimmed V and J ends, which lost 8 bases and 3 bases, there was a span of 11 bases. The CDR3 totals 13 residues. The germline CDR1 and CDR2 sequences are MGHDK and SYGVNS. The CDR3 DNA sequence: TGTGCCAGCTTGGACAGCTACAATCAGCCCCAGCATTTT. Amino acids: CASLDSYNQPQHF.

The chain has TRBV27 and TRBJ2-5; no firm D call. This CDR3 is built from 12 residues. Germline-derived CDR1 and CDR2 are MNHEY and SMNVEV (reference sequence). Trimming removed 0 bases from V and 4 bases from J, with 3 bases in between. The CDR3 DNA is TGTGCCAGCAGTTTATCCGGAGAGACCCAGTACTTC. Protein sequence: CASSLSGETQYF.